This passage covers 10 T cell receptor beta chains from one sample sequenced in a study of blood T cell repertoires in COVID-19 (dated by TCRdb to 2019 to 2021). Libraries were constructed by the immunoSEQ multiplex PCR assay. The source is immuneACCESS, and TCRdb retained only in-frame sequences with V and J called. Part of the clones is not carried over; for the studies checked, unresolved V genes explain less than half of this, and the remainder is unexplained. Present in this sample are 150,000 to 200,000 clones, 84% of which were seen just once. Under 4% of the sample belongs to the ten largest clones. The source material was PBMCs or T cells enriched from blood (not recorded which). Receptors were obtained from a woman in her 30s who had been exposed to COVID-19.

The chain is built from TRBV29-1 and TRBJ1-2, with TRBD1 matching over 11 bases. V was clipped by 3 bases and J by 1 base; unmatched bases: 7. This CDR3 spans 16 amino acids. Germline V gene data show CDR1 as SQVTM and CDR2 as ANQGSEA. The CDR3 loop reads CSVEGDRGSINYGYTF. CDR3 sequence (DNA): TGCAGCGTTGAGGGGGACAGGGGGTCGATTAACTATGGCTACACCTTC. The complete variable domain, with remaining parts taken from reference TRBV29-1 and TRBJ1-2, reads SAVISQKPSRDICQRGTSLTIQCQVDSQVTMMFWYRQQPGQSLTLIATANQGSEATYESGFVIDKFPISRPNLTFSTLTVSNMSPEDSSIYLCSVEGDRGSINYGYTFGSGTRLTVV.

This rearrangement joins TRBV9 to TRBJ2-2, with 8 bases that match TRBD2. Losses at the gene ends were 1 base for V and 4 bases for J; bases not matched to a gene: 9. CDR1 SGDLS and CDR2 YYNGEE come from the germline V gene. This CDR3 spans 17 amino acids. The CDR3 region is CASSVFSASGLTGELFF. The CDR3 region has the DNA TGTGCCAGCAGCGTATTTAGCGCTAGCGGGCTCACCGGGGAGCTGTTTTTT.

This clone was detected only once. The V and J genes are TRBV15 and TRBJ1-6; tentatively, D is TRBD1 (6 bases). This CDR3 is 15 amino acids long. V lost 0 bases to trimming and J lost 8 bases, with 11 bases between them. CDR1 is LNHNV and CDR2 is YYDKDF in the germline V gene (reference sequence). DNA of the CDR3: TGTGCCACCAGCAGAGATCAGGGGAGAGATTCACCCCTCCACTTT. Translation: CATSRDQGRDSPLHF.

J is TRBJ1-1 and V is TRBV2; D gene ambiguous. The germline V gene encodes CDR1 SNHLY and CDR2 FYNNEI. V lost 6 bases, J lost 5 bases, and 13 bases lay in between. This CDR3 region has 13 residues. The CDR3 DNA sequence: TGTGCCAGCAGGGGCGGGGTGGCGACTGAAGCTTTCTTT. This encodes CASRGGVATEAFF.

The DNA of the CDR3 is TGTGCCTCCATACAGGGGACCTACGAGCAGTACTTC. It encodes CASIQGTYEQYF. This chain links TRBV30 with TRBJ2-7; 7 positions agree with TRBD1. The CDR3 has 12 residues. With 7 bases clipped from V and 2 bases from J, the junction kept 5 bases outside the gene matches. Germline V gene lookup returns CDR1 GTSNPN and CDR2 SVGIG (reference sequence).

The V call is TRBV5-5, the J call TRBJ1-1; D is possibly TRBD1 (5 bases). V gave up 2 bases and J gave up 4 bases, with 15 bases separating them. CDR3 length: 15 amino acids. Germline V gives CDR1 SGHKS, CDR2 YYEKEE (reference sequence). The CDR3 sequence is CASSFEAGYVTEAFF. CDR3 DNA sequence: TGTGCCAGCAGCTTTGAGGCAGGGTATGTCACTGAAGCTTTCTTT.

The chain is built from TRBV19 and TRBJ2-3; a possible D gene is TRBD2 (6 bases). Trimming removed 10 bases at V and 4 bases at J, with 21 bases between. The CDR3 contains 15 residues. The germline V gene has CDR1 LNHDA and CDR2 SQIVND (reference sequence). Written as DNA, the CDR3 is TGTGCCACTAAAGTCGGGGGTAGGCTGGCAGATACGCAGTATTTT. It codes for CATKVGGRLADTQYF.

The CDR3, as DNA: TGTGCCAGCAGTGACGCCCCCGGCACTGAAGCTTTCTTT. Translated: CASSDAPGTEAFF. The gene calls are TRBV2 and TRBJ1-1, with D uncertain. V shed 3 bases and J shed 4 bases, with 9 bases lying between them. The length of the CDR3 is 13 residues. Germline assignment: CDR1 SNHLY and CDR2 FYNNEI. The variable domain in full, completed from reference TRBV2 and TRBJ1-1, reads EPEVTQTPSHQVTQMGQEVILRCVPISNHLYFYWYRQILGQKVEFLVSFYNNEISEKSEIFDDQFSVERPDGSNFTLKIRSTKLEDSAMYFCASSDAPGTEAFFGQGTRLTVV.

The J gene is TRBJ2-7, the V gene TRBV7-9; D is unclear. CDR3 length: 14 amino acids. CDR1 and CDR2 from the germline V gene are SEHNR and FQNEAQ (reference sequence). The V end was cut by 1 base, the J end by 9 bases, with 16 bases between. CDR3 loop: CASSLDGSLVVQYF. In nucleotides, the CDR3 is TGTGCCAGCAGCTTAGACGGATCCCTAGTGGTGCAGTACTTC.

The chain is built from TRBV27 and TRBJ2-3, with 8 bases that match TRBD2. Losses at the gene ends were 7 bases for V and 1 base for J; bases not matched to a gene: 4. Germline CDR1 MNHEY, CDR2 SMNVEV (reference sequence). There are 14 residues in the CDR3. The CDR3 DNA sequence: TGTGCCAGCACCTCGGGGGGGGGCACAGATACGCAGTATTTT. Translating it yields CASTSGGGTDTQYF.